This T cell receptor (beta chain) derives from a study of T cell responses to AZD1222 COVID-19 vaccine. Study-wide results and limits: Among the donors, most were white British and more were female, and clonal diversity was possibly underestimated.

Method: immunoSEQ multiplex PCR; TCRdb's copy keeps in-frame clones and lacks some. The repertoire has 150,000 to 200,000 clones, about 91% of them found once; the top ten carry approximately 1.1%. Between the trimmed V and J ends, which lost 6 bases and 7 bases, there was a span of 18 bases. CDR1 LGHDT and CDR2 YNNKEL come from the germline V gene (reference sequence). The CDR3 has 14 residues. Regarding this clone: Its cognate antigen is unknown.

The V and J genes are TRBV3-1 (or the pseudogene TRBV3-2) and TRBJ1-1, with D perhaps TRBD1 (5 bases). This receptor was identified in an adult who received the AZD1222 COVID-19 vaccine. Sequencing was performed on peripheral blood, taken 28 days after the second AZD1222 dose. This CDR3 reads CASSAPPGTGEAFF. CDR3 DNA: TGTGCCAGCAGTGCACCCCCCGGGACGGGTGAAGCTTTCTTT.